The sequence of this T cell receptor beta chain was determined in a study of technical replicates of blood from a few donors. About this clone itself: Sequence at one end of the junction differs from germline and may be a read error.

The method was immunoSEQ multiplex PCR; TCRdb's version includes in-frame clones alone and lacks a portion of them. The table lists 98,000 or so clones, around 95% of them singletons. The CDR3 runs to 14 residues. The germline CDR1 and CDR2 sequences are SGHNT and YYREEE (reference sequence). The chain has TRBV5-4 and TRBJ2-5; 7 bases are shared with TRBD1. Sample: T cells isolated from PBMCs. The receptor was derived from a human donor in good health. The CDR3 protein is CAGSDYRGGETQYF. As DNA, the CDR3 is TGTGCCGGCAGCGATTACAGGGGTGGAGAGACCCAGTACTTC.